The next 27 T cell receptor beta chains were all read from a single sample in a study of OX40 agonist ivuxolimab in advanced cancers. The method was immunoSEQ multiplex PCR; TCRdb's version includes in-frame clones alone and lacks a portion of them. This sample yields 65,000 to 80,000 clones, of which roughly nine tenths are seen a single time; around 0.31% belongs to the top ten. Sequencing was performed on CD4+ or CD8+ T cells sorted from blood, taken in a trial of the OX40 agonist ivuxolimab. The receptors derive from an adult with an advanced solid tumor such as melanoma, head and neck, liver or kidney cancer.

The chain links TRBV7-8 to TRBJ1-5; the D is unclear. V lost 0 bases, J lost 7 bases, and 13 bases lay in between. This CDR3 contains 15 residues. Germline V gene lookup returns CDR1 SGHVS and CDR2 FQNEAQ. CDR3 bases: TGTGCCAGCAGCTTAGCGCTTGCGTCTCACCAGCCCCAGCATTTT. Amino acid sequence: CASSLALASHQPQHF.

Turning to this clone: The junction and the germline gene differ at one end; a read error may be behind it. The V call is TRBV29-1, the J call TRBJ2-1; 9 bases match TRBD2. The V gene's germline CDR1 is SQVTM and CDR2 ANQGSEA. The CDR3 contains 13 residues. CDR3 region: CSGGTSSHNEQFF. In DNA form, the CDR3 reads TGCAGCGGGGGGACTAGCTCCCACAATGAGCAGTTCTTC.

The J gene is TRBJ1-3, the V gene TRBV5-3, with D tentatively TRBD1 (5 bases). TRBV5-3 is labeled an ORF, and its function is uncertain. The CDR3 extends over 16 amino acids. The ends were cut back, 5 bases at V and 0 bases at J, with 15 bases in the middle. The CDR3 DNA reads TGTGCCAGAAGTTACGACAGAGAACTCTCTGGAAACACCATATATTTT. Protein: CARSYDRELSGNTIYF.

V usage is TRBV6-1 and J usage is TRBJ2-7; D unresolved. V was pared by 4 bases and J by 7 bases, with 11 bases between. The CDR3 contains 12 residues. Germline CDR1 is MNHNS and CDR2 is SASEGT. The CDR3 nucleotides are TGTGCCAGCAGTGGGCTCGTCGGGGAGCAGTACTTC. This gives the protein CASSGLVGEQYF.

V and J are TRBV6-5 and TRBJ1-1; unclear D gene. The germline V gene has CDR1 MNHEY and CDR2 SVGAGI. The CDR3 has 15 residues. The V end was cut by 2 bases, the J end by 4 bases, with 14 bases between. The DNA for the CDR3 is TGTGCCAGCAGTTACGATCATGGGGTAGGCACTGAAGCTTTCTTT. Translating gives CASSYDHGVGTEAFF.

CDR3 DNA: TGCGCCAGCAGCTTAATCCCTGGGGCCAACGTCCTGACTTTC. It is translated as CASSLIPGANVLTF. This chain links TRBV5-1 with TRBJ2-6; no definite D call. CDR1 is SGHRS, CDR2 YFSETQ, per germline. There are 14 residues in the CDR3. The germline V and J ends were trimmed by 2 bases and 2 bases, with 5 bases remaining between them.

The gene calls are TRBV27 and TRBJ1-2, with TRBD1 matching 9 bases. Germline trimming cut 2 bases from V and 5 bases from J; bases unmatched to any gene: 12. This CDR3 has 17 amino acids. Germline V gene sequence: CDR1 MNHEY, CDR2 SMNVEV (reference sequence). As DNA, the CDR3 is TGTGCCAGCAGTTTAGGGCGACAGGGGGGCATTTGGTATGGCTACACCTTC. Protein sequence: CASSLGRQGGIWYGYTF.

The V call is TRBV7-3, the J call TRBJ2-7; no definite D call. The CDR3 extends over 13 amino acids. V was trimmed by 0 bases and J by 6 bases, leaving 9 bases between them. Germline values: CDR1 SGHTA, CDR2 FQGTGA. In DNA form, the CDR3 reads TGTGCCAGCAGCTTAACGAAGGGATTCGAGCAGTACTTC. Protein product: CASSLTKGFEQYF. Based on the CDR3 plus reference TRBV7-3 and TRBJ2-7, the full variable domain is GAGVSQTPSNKVTEKGKYVELRCDPISGHTALYWYRQSLGQGPEFLIYFQGTGAADDSGLPNDRFFAVRPEGSVSTLKIQRTERGDSAVYLCASSLTKGFEQYFGPGTRLTVT.

The chain has TRBV28 and TRBJ2-7; tentatively, D is TRBD2 (6 bases). Deletions cut 6 bases from V and 4 bases from J, with 16 bases between. The length of the CDR3 is 14 residues. Per the germline V gene, CDR1 is MDHEN and CDR2 is SYDVKM. The CDR3 is CASRGVAGSYEQYF. DNA for the CDR3: TGTGCCAGCAGGGGGGTGGCGGGATCTTACGAGCAGTACTTC.

The chain links TRBV27 to TRBJ2-3; no definite D call. The ends were cut back, 2 bases at V and 2 bases at J, with 11 bases in the middle. In germline, CDR1 is MNHEY, CDR2 SMNVEV (reference sequence). The CDR3 runs 15 residues. CDR3 DNA: TGTGCCAGCAGTTTAGGGCGGAGACCCACAGATACGCAGTATTTT. It is translated as CASSLGRRPTDTQYF.

The chain carries TRBV5-1 and TRBJ2-7; D is ambiguous. The CDR3 spans 11 residues. The germline CDR1 and CDR2 sequences are SGHRS and YFSETQ. Trimming pared 3 bases from V and 2 bases from J, leaving 3 bases between. CDR3 nucleotides: TGCGCCAGCAGCTCCGCCTACGAGCAGTACTTC. It specifies CASSSAYEQYF.

The CDR3 sequence is CASSSGGTNTEAFF. The CDR3 nucleotides are TGTGCCAGCAGTTCGGGGGGGACGAACACTGAAGCTTTCTTT. The chain has TRBV6-5 and TRBJ1-1; maybe TRBD1 (5 bases). Trimming took off 4 bases at V and 1 base at J, with 10 bases between the two ends. The CDR3 covers 14 residues. CDR1 and CDR2 from the germline V gene are MNHEY and SVGAGI.

The chain links TRBV28 to TRBJ1-2; D is unclear. The germline gives CDR1 MDHEN, CDR2 SYDVKM. V was shortened by 8 bases and J by 0 bases, with 7 bases between the two germline ends. The CDR3 is made up of 12 amino acids. CDR3 bases: TGTGCCAGCCAGGAAGCTAACTATGGCTACACCTTC. Its translation is CASQEANYGYTF.

The V call is TRBV27, the J call TRBJ2-5; no definite D call. V was cut by 0 bases and J by 5 bases, with 7 bases left in between. Germline V lookup: CDR1 MNHEY, CDR2 SMNVEV (reference sequence). The CDR3 contains 13 residues. The CDR3 sequence: CASSLSVRETQYF. Here the CDR3 DNA reads TGTGCCAGCAGTTTATCGGTGCGGGAGACCCAGTACTTC.

This clone came up once. The rearrangement joins TRBV5-1 to TRBJ1-4; 7 bases fit TRBD1. From germline, CDR1 is SGHRS and CDR2 YFSETQ. Trimming took 2 bases from V and 4 from J; bases not matched to a gene: 11. The CDR3 spans 17 residues. In nucleotides, the CDR3 is TGCGCCAGCAGCTTTACAGGGGCGTCGCACGGTAATGAAAAACTGTTTTTT. Translating gives CASSFTGASHGNEKLFF.

The genes are TRBV7-9 and TRBJ1-5, with TRBD1 identical over 7 bases. The CDR3 covers 14 residues. With V trimmed by 7 bases and J by 3 bases, 6 bases remained unmatched. The germline V gene has CDR1 SEHNR and CDR2 FQNEAQ (reference sequence). The CDR3 sequence is CASTRDSNNQPQHF. CDR3 coding DNA: TGTGCCAGCACCCGGGACAGCAACAATCAGCCCCAGCATTTT.

As concerns this clone: This specimen includes other DNA sequences encoding the same CDR3. The J gene is TRBJ1-5, the V gene TRBV15; tentatively, D is TRBD1 (5 bases). The CDR3 covers 14 residues. The germline CDR1 and CDR2 sequences are LNHNV and YYDKDF (reference sequence). V dropped 1 base and J dropped 1 base, with 5 bases sitting between them. CDR3 DNA: TGTGCCACCAGCAGAGGGGGCAGCAATCAGCCCCAGCATTTT. Encoded protein: CATSRGGSNQPQHF.

This clone has only one observation. J is TRBJ1-2 and V is TRBV7-9, with 7 bases fitting TRBD1. CDR3 length: 15 amino acids. Germline V gives CDR1 SEHNR, CDR2 FQNEAQ (reference sequence). Losses at the gene ends were 4 bases for V and 2 bases for J; bases not matched to a gene: 7. CDR3 bases: TGTGCCAGCAGCTCTAATACACAGGGGAACTATGGCTACACCTTC. Its translation is CASSSNTQGNYGYTF.

This chain connects TRBV6-6 to TRBJ1-5; 10 bases fit TRBD1. The V and J ends lost 6 bases and 4 bases, in that order; junction bases with no gene match: 9. This CDR3 region has 16 residues. Looked up from germline, CDR1 is MNHNY and CDR2 is SVGAGI (reference sequence). The CDR3: CASRLPDRGKNQPQHF. The CDR3 DNA follows: TGTGCCAGCAGGCTCCCGGACAGGGGGAAAAATCAGCCCCAGCATTTT.

The rearrangement joins TRBV5-1 to TRBJ2-5, with TRBD1 as a possible D gene (6 bases). This CDR3 has 16 residues. V was clipped by 5 bases and J by 6 bases, with 23 bases between them. The germline V gene has CDR1 SGHRS and CDR2 YFSETQ. The CDR3 loop is CASSPPGQRVGKTQYF. Here the CDR3 DNA reads TGCGCCAGCAGTCCACCGGGACAAAGGGTGGGGAAGACCCAGTACTTC. Full variable domain (rest looked up from reference TRBV5-1 and TRBJ2-5): KAGVTQTPRYLIKTRGQQVTLSCSPISGHRSVSWYQQTPGQGLQFLFEYFSETQRNKGNFPGRFSGRQFSNSRSEMNVSTLELGDSALYLCASSPPGQRVGKTQYFGPGTRLLVL.

This clone turned up a few times. The genes are TRBV9 and TRBJ2-7; D gene ambiguous. Germline CDR1 and CDR2: SGDLS and YYNGEE. CDR3 size: 13 residues. V shed 0 bases and J shed 6 bases, with 10 bases lying between them. The CDR3 nucleotides are TGTGCCAGCAGCGTAGAGTTTGCGGCCGAGCAGTACTTC. Protein sequence: CASSVEFAAEQYF.

The genes are TRBV15 and TRBJ2-3; 9 bases are a match to TRBD2. J lost 5 bases, V lost 3 bases, and 3 bases had no gene match. Germline CDR1 LNHNV, CDR2 YYDKDF (reference sequence). This CDR3 is built from 14 residues. CDR3 sequence: CATSRAGGEDTQYF. In DNA, the CDR3 is TGTGCCACCAGCAGGGCGGGGGGGGAAGATACGCAGTATTTT.

This rearrangement joins TRBV7-8 to TRBJ2-7; 16 bases are a match to TRBD2. Per germline, CDR1 SGHVS and CDR2 FQNEAQ. The CDR3 sequence is 16 residues long. With 1 base clipped from V and 6 bases from J, the junction kept 3 bases outside the gene matches. CDR3 protein: CASSLGGLAGGVEQYF. The CDR3 DNA reads TGTGCCAGCAGCTTAGGGGGACTAGCGGGAGGGGTCGAGCAGTACTTC.

There are a few counts of this clone. The chain employs TRBV7-9 and TRBJ1-5; 8 bases line up with TRBD1. Per germline, CDR1 SEHNR and CDR2 FQNEAQ (reference sequence). The CDR3 loop spans 12 amino acids. The J segment lost 5 bases and the V segment lost 10 bases, leaving 4 bases of the junction unmatched. This CDR3 reads CAIDRGDQPQHF. The CDR3 region has the DNA TGTGCCATTGACAGGGGTGATCAGCCCCAGCATTTT.

As DNA, the CDR3 is TGCAGCGCCTCCGGAGGCGATGATCAGCCCCAGCATTTT. It is translated as CSASGGDDQPQHF. The genes are TRBV29-1 and TRBJ1-5; D unclear. The CDR3 has 13 amino acids. Trimming removed 7 bases from V and 5 bases from J, with 15 bases in between. Germline CDR1 is SQVTM and CDR2 is ANQGSEA.

This clone was counted a single time. The gene calls are TRBV7-6 and TRBJ2-1, with D possibly matching TRBD2 (5 bases). Trimming shortened V by 1 base and J by 1 base, and 17 bases separated the two germline ends. The CDR3 runs 18 residues. Germline lookup yields CDR1 SGHVS and CDR2 FNYEAQ. The CDR3 spells CASSLGWASKDSYNEQFF. In DNA, the CDR3 is TGTGCCAGCAGCTTAGGTTGGGCTAGCAAGGATTCCTACAATGAGCAGTTCTTC.

This sequence joins TRBV14 and TRBJ2-7, with 10 bases aligning to TRBD1. Per germline, CDR1 SGHDN and CDR2 FVKESK. This CDR3 region has 15 residues. J lost 6 bases, V lost 1 base, and 6 bases had no gene match. In nucleotides, the CDR3 is TGTGCCAGCAGCCAAGCCGGGACAGGGGCGTCCGAGCAGTACTTC. Its translation: CASSQAGTGASEQYF. The full variable domain, completed using reference TRBV14 and TRBJ2-7, is EAGVTQFPSHSVIEKGQTVTLRCDPISGHDNLYWYRRVMGKEIKFLLHFVKESKQDESGMPNNRFLAERTGGTYSTLKVQPAELEDSGVYFCASSQAGTGASEQYFGPGTRLTVT.